These 29 T cell receptor beta chains share one sample of origin, sequenced in a study of beta chain features in type 1 diabetes (dated by TCRdb to 2017 to 2018). Libraries came from the immunoSEQ multiplex PCR assay. All of the isolated RNA was reverse transcribed with the High Capacity cDNA Reverse Transcription Kit, so expressed TCRB transcripts were sequenced. Entries here come from immuneACCESS through TCRdb and include only in-frame sequences with V and J called. Some clones fail to appear in such tables; in the studies checked, an unresolved V gene covers under half of the shortfall, and the cause of the remainder is unknown. This sample has 130,000 or so clones in its table, and 9% to 10% of those were observed once. The leading ten clones occupy about 0.6% of the sample. Material: central memory CD4+ T cells from blood. The origin of the receptors is a woman aged 40 to 50 in good health.

The rearrangement links TRBV5-8 to TRBJ2-2; D is perhaps TRBD2 (6 bases). V was cut by 4 bases and J by 4 bases, with 14 bases left in between. The length of the CDR3 is 15 residues. Per the germline V gene, CDR1 is SGHTS and CDR2 is YDEGEE. CDR3 protein: CASSASTSPTGELFF. The CDR3 bases are TGTGCCAGCAGCGCCTCTACTAGCCCCACCGGGGAGCTGTTTTTT.

The rearrangement joins TRBV7-2 to TRBJ1-2; D unclear. V lost 3 bases to trimming and J lost 1 base, with 12 bases between them. The CDR3 contains 15 residues. Germline V gene lookup returns CDR1 SGHTA and CDR2 FQGNSA. The CDR3 bases are TGTGCCAGCAGCTTGGTCCGACTGAGTAACTATGGCTACACCTTC. Translated: CASSLVRLSNYGYTF.

This clone occurred a few times. The V and J genes are TRBV27 and TRBJ1-1, with D perhaps matching TRBD1 (5 bases). This CDR3 has 15 amino acids. Germline CDR1 MNHEY, CDR2 SMNVEV (reference sequence). Between the trimmed V and J ends, which lost 3 bases and 3 bases, there was a span of 14 bases. The CDR3 sequence: CASSFSRGGDTEAFF. In nucleotides, the CDR3 is TGTGCCAGCAGTTTCTCTCGGGGGGGAGACACTGAAGCTTTCTTT.

This clone was recorded a few times. The rearrangement links TRBV6-6 to TRBJ1-5; possibly TRBD1 for D (5 bases). This CDR3 comprises 13 residues. Trimming cost V 7 bases and J 0 bases, with 7 bases left between them. The germline gives CDR1 MNHNY, CDR2 SVGAGI (reference sequence). The CDR3 loop reads CASNRISNQPQHF. CDR3 DNA: TGTGCCAGCAACAGGATTAGCAATCAGCCCCAGCATTTT.

DNA for the CDR3: TGTGCCAGCAGCTTAGATGGGAGGACCGGGGAGCTGTTTTTT. Amino acid sequence: CASSLDGRTGELFF. The rearrangement joins TRBV7-6 to TRBJ2-2, with D possibly being TRBD2 (6 bases). The CDR3 runs to 14 residues. Trimming stripped 1 base from V and 5 bases from J, with 8 bases between. Germline V gives CDR1 SGHVS, CDR2 FNYEAQ.

The V call is TRBV14, the J call TRBJ1-4; TRBD1 is a possible D gene (6 bases). The germline CDR1 and CDR2 sequences are SGHDN and FVKESK. Trimming stripped 6 bases from V and 7 bases from J, with 12 bases between. The CDR3 is made up of 13 amino acids. CDR3 amino acids: CASRTTGIEKLFF. The CDR3 bases are TGTGCCAGCAGAACAACAGGGATTGAAAAACTGTTTTTT.

A few counts support this clone. The chain recombines TRBV10-3 with TRBJ2-5, with a weak D call TRBD1 (6 bases). CDR3 length: 11 amino acids. V shed 10 bases and J shed 4 bases, with 10 bases lying between them. The germline CDR1 and CDR2 sequences are ENHRY and SYGVKD. The chain's CDR3 is CASLGGETQYF. The CDR3 nucleotides are TGTGCCAGCTTAGGGGGAGAGACCCAGTACTTC.

This chain connects TRBV9 to TRBJ2-3; possible D gene TRBD2, 7 bases. CDR3 length: 17 residues. V lost 2 bases and J 2 bases, leaving 18 bases between the germline ends. The V gene's germline CDR1 is SGDLS and CDR2 YYNGEE. DNA for the CDR3: TGTGCCAGCAGCGTGAATAGAAGGGGGGGCCCCACAGATACGCAGTATTTT. Its translation: CASSVNRRGGPTDTQYF.

This clone showed up just a few times. The chain recombines TRBV5-1 with TRBJ2-1, with 7 bases aligning to TRBD1. The V gene end was trimmed by 2 bases and the J gene end by 7 bases; junction bases not matched to a gene: 9. The CDR3 totals 15 residues. The germline V gene encodes CDR1 SGHRS and CDR2 YFSETQ. The CDR3 sequence: CASSLETGSWNEQFF. The CDR3 nucleotides are TGCGCCAGCAGCTTAGAGACAGGGTCGTGGAATGAGCAGTTCTTC.

J is TRBJ1-2 and V is TRBV19; D perhaps matches TRBD1 (6 bases). This CDR3 region has 14 residues. V lost 7 bases and J 4 bases, leaving 16 bases between the germline ends. Germline CDR1 LNHDA, CDR2 SQIVND (reference sequence). CDR3 bases: TGTGCCAGTAAGGAGACAGGAGAGTTCTATGGCTACACCTTC. It is translated as CASKETGEFYGYTF.

This clone showed up just a few times. The J gene is TRBJ1-2, the V gene TRBV2, with 9 bases fitting TRBD1. Germline V CDR1 and CDR2: SNHLY, FYNNEI. J gave up 8 bases and V 4 bases, and 11 bases lay outside the gene matches. The CDR3 runs 15 residues. The CDR3 nucleotides are TGTGCCAGCAGTGGTGGACAGGGGCCGATCGGGGGCTACACCTTC. Its protein product is CASSGGQGPIGGYTF.

In its sample, this clone was seen a few times. The chain links TRBV27 to TRBJ1-2; a weak D match, TRBD1 (5 bases). This CDR3 contains 14 residues. The V end was cut by 2 bases, the J end by 6 bases, with 13 bases between. CDR1 and CDR2 from the germline V gene are MNHEY and SMNVEV (reference sequence). CDR3 region: CASSLGAAGDGYTF. CDR3 in DNA: TGTGCCAGCAGTTTAGGGGCGGCGGGGGATGGCTACACCTTC.

As for this clone: Other DNA sequences of this sample code for an identical CDR3. The V and J genes are TRBV7-6 and TRBJ2-3, with D unclear. Germline CDR1 reads SGHVS; CDR2 reads FNYEAQ. V gave up 3 bases and J gave up 6 bases, with 4 bases separating them. CDR3 length equals 11 residues. CDR3: CASSFGDTQYF. The CDR3 DNA reads as TGTGCCAGCAGCTTCGGGGATACGCAGTATTTT.

This clone occurred a few times. This rearrangement joins TRBV6-6 to TRBJ1-1; the match to TRBD1 covers 7 bases. Germline loops: CDR1 MNHNY, CDR2 SVGAGI (reference sequence). The J segment lost 3 bases and the V segment lost 4 bases, leaving 8 bases of the junction unmatched. This CDR3 region has 15 residues. Here the CDR3 reads CASSSTGQGDTEAFF. DNA of the CDR3: TGTGCCAGCAGTTCAACGGGCCAGGGGGACACTGAAGCTTTCTTT.

The CDR3 DNA reads TGTGCCAGCAGCTTAGCCGCCCCGGGGGGATTGTTGAAGCAGTACTTC. Protein: CASSLAAPGGLLKQYF. The chain combines TRBV11-2 with TRBJ2-7; 7 positions match TRBD2. V lost 1 base and J lost 8; bases outside the gene matches: 14. Germline V CDR1 and CDR2: SGHAT, FQNNGV. The CDR3 runs to 16 residues.

The V gene is TRBV6-6, the J gene TRBJ1-4; TRBD1 matches 7 bases. This CDR3 is 14 amino acids long. Per germline, CDR1 MNHNY and CDR2 SVGAGI (reference sequence). V lost 7 bases and J lost 2; bases outside the gene matches: 4. The CDR3 DNA reads TGTGCCAGCAAGCCGGGACAGACTAATGAAAAACTGTTTTTT. It specifies CASKPGQTNEKLFF.

This clone was recorded a few times. V gene TRBV6-5 combines with J gene TRBJ2-1; D not resolved. Trimming cost V 2 bases and J 5 bases, with 16 bases left between them. The length of the CDR3 is 16 residues. The germline V gene encodes CDR1 MNHEY and CDR2 SVGAGI. The CDR3 coding sequence is TGTGCCAGCAGTTACCAAGGCGGCTGGCGAAACAATGAGCAGTTCTTC. Protein: CASSYQGGWRNNEQFF.

This clone was counted between two and nine times. V and J are TRBV27 and TRBJ2-7; D might be TRBD2 (5 bases). Germline-derived CDR1 and CDR2 are MNHEY and SMNVEV (reference sequence). CDR3 length: 13 amino acids. Trimming removed 2 bases from V and 6 bases from J, with 11 bases in between. DNA for the CDR3: TGTGCCAGCAGTTTAGAGGGTATTTCCGAGCAGTACTTC. This translates into CASSLEGISEQYF.

This clone turned up a few times. V is TRBV5-4 and J is TRBJ1-2; TRBD1 agrees at 9 bases. Germline loops: CDR1 SGHNT, CDR2 YYREEE (reference sequence). V was pared by 3 bases and J by 5 bases, with 8 bases of the junction left unmatched. The CDR3 spans 15 residues. The chain's CDR3 is CASSYNRGLGYGYTF. The CDR3 DNA is TGTGCCAGCAGCTACAACAGGGGGCTAGGTTATGGCTACACCTTC.

This clone has a handful of counts. The chain has TRBV6-5 and TRBJ1-1; D unresolved. V lost 2 bases to trimming and J lost 7 bases, with 5 bases between them. CDR3 size: 11 residues. Germline CDR1 and CDR2: MNHEY and SVGAGI. CDR3 loop: CASSYRGEAFF. The CDR3 DNA reads TGTGCCAGCAGTTACCGAGGTGAAGCTTTCTTT.

This clone was seen a few times. The rearrangement joins TRBV5-6 to TRBJ1-1; D is undetermined. This CDR3 has 15 amino acids. Germline V gene sequence: CDR1 SGHDT, CDR2 YYEEEE. The V and J ends lost 3 bases and 0 bases respectively, with 12 bases between them. The CDR3 reads CASSWRGYMNTEAFF. CDR3 nucleotide sequence: TGTGCCAGCAGCTGGAGAGGATACATGAACACTGAAGCTTTCTTT.

This clone turned up a few times. V is TRBV5-8 and J is TRBJ2-1; 9 nucleotides line up with TRBD1. Looked up from germline, CDR1 is SGHTS and CDR2 is YDEGEE. CDR3 size: 13 residues. V lost 4 bases to trimming and J lost 8 bases; unmatched junction nucleotides: 4. DNA of the CDR3: TGTGCCAGCAGCAGGGACAGGGTTGATGAGCAGTTCTTC. Its protein product is CASSRDRVDEQFF.

This clone appeared a few times. This rearrangement joins TRBV7-2 to TRBJ2-1; maybe TRBD1 (7 bases). Trimming shortened V by 5 bases and J by 4 bases, and 15 bases separated the two germline ends. Germline CDR1 and CDR2: SGHTA and FQGNSA. This CDR3 is built from 15 residues. CDR3 sequence reads: CASSIGQGGYNEQFF. As DNA, the CDR3 is TGTGCCAGCAGCATCGGTCAGGGGGGATACAATGAGCAGTTCTTC. The full variable domain, with the rest looked up from reference TRBV7-2 and TRBJ2-1, is GAGVSQSPSNKVTEKGKDVELRCDPISGHTALYWYRQSLGQGLEFLIYFQGNSAPDKSGLPSDRFSAERTGGSVSTLTIQRTQQEDSAVYLCASSIGQGGYNEQFFGPGTRLTVL.

This clone was detected a few times. The chain is built from TRBV4-3 and TRBJ2-3; D unresolved. Trimming pared 0 bases from V and 4 bases from J, leaving 5 bases between. This CDR3 contains 13 residues. Germline loops: CDR1 LGHNA, CDR2 YSLEER. The CDR3 region is CASSQEGADTQYF. The CDR3 DNA sequence: TGCGCCAGCAGCCAAGAGGGCGCAGATACGCAGTATTTT.

This clone was seen a few times. This chain uses TRBV6-4 with TRBJ2-2, with 10 bases that match TRBD1. The CDR3 spans 14 residues. Germline loops: CDR1 MRHNA, CDR2 SNTAGT. With 5 bases clipped from V and 4 bases from J, the junction kept 1 base outside the gene matches. CDR3 region: CASSRQGATGELFF. Here the CDR3 DNA reads TGTGCCAGCAGTCGACAGGGGGCCACCGGGGAGCTGTTTTTT.

This clone was picked up a small number of times. The rearrangement joins TRBV6-6 to TRBJ2-7, with D possibly TRBD1 on 5 matching bases. The CDR3 spans 13 residues. Trimming took off 2 bases at V and 2 bases at J, with 7 bases between the two ends. CDR1 and CDR2 (germline): MNHNY, SVGAGI (reference sequence). CDR3 bases: TGTGCCAGCAGTTACAGGGGCACCTACGAGCAGTACTTC. Protein sequence: CASSYRGTYEQYF.

This clone came up once. The V call is TRBV5-1, the J call TRBJ2-3; a weak D match, TRBD2 (6 bases). V was trimmed by 0 bases and J by 1 base, leaving 15 bases between them. The CDR3 has 17 residues. The germline V gene has CDR1 SGHRS and CDR2 YFSETQ. CDR3 loop: CASSLGPISGGTDTQYF. CDR3 DNA: TGCGCCAGCAGCTTGGGTCCGATCTCGGGGGGCACAGATACGCAGTATTTT.

This sequence joins TRBV10-3 and TRBJ2-2; TRBD2 matches at 11 bases. With 8 bases clipped from V and 4 bases from J, the junction kept 3 bases outside the gene matches. This CDR3 contains 14 residues. Germline loops: CDR1 ENHRY, CDR2 SYGVKD. The CDR3 is CAILGLAGTGELFF. CDR3 bases: TGTGCCATCCTCGGACTAGCGGGCACCGGGGAGCTGTTTTTT.

This clone was recorded at least ten times. The rearrangement links TRBV29-1 to TRBJ1-1; D might be TRBD1 (6 bases). Trimming removed 0 bases from V and 10 bases from J, with 6 bases in between. Looked up from germline, CDR1 is SQVTM and CDR2 is ANQGSEA. CDR3 length: 10 residues. CDR3 bases: TGCAGCGTTGAAGAGGGGGCAGCTTTCTTT. It is translated as CSVEEGAAFF.